The 15 T cell receptor beta chains presented below share a single source sample, sequenced in a study of pediatric ulcerative colitis. TCRdb's copy holds only in-frame clones and misses some; the assay was immunoSEQ multiplex PCR. The sample lists 55,000 to 70,000 clones, 80% to 90% occurring once. Specimen: blood. All receptors come from a boy between 5 and 17 years old who was a control in a study of pediatric ulcerative colitis.

This clone is termed medium-sized. V and J are TRBV5-1 and TRBJ2-7; perhaps TRBD1 as D (5 bases). V was shortened by 2 bases and J by 2 bases, with 11 bases between the two germline ends. The CDR3 loop spans 14 amino acids. Germline V CDR1 and CDR2: SGHRS, YFSETQ. The CDR3 is CASSFNRRTYEQYF. CDR3 nucleotide sequence: TGCGCCAGCAGCTTCAACAGGCGAACCTACGAGCAGTACTTC.

This clone was recorded once. The chain links TRBV6-5 to TRBJ2-1; D uncertain. This CDR3 region has 12 residues. Germline lookup yields CDR1 MNHEY and CDR2 SVGAGI. Between the trimmed V and J ends, which lost 2 bases and 9 bases, there was a span of 8 bases. As DNA, the CDR3 is TGTGCCAGCAGTTACGGATTGGGTGAGCAGTTCTTC. This sequence encodes CASSYGLGEQFF.

The genes are TRBV11-2 and TRBJ2-3; D could derive from TRBD1 or TRBD2 (5 bases each). The ends were cut back, 1 base at V and 7 bases at J, with 6 bases in the middle. Germline assignment: CDR1 SGHAT and CDR2 FQNNGV. This CDR3 spans 12 amino acids. CDR3 loop: CASSLGGNTQYF. CDR3 sequence (DNA): TGTGCCAGCAGCTTAGGGGGGAATACGCAGTATTTT.

This rearrangement joins TRBV6-6 to TRBJ2-1; the match to TRBD1 covers 7 bases. V shed 6 bases and J 4 bases; nucleotides not matched to a gene: 3. Germline V gene sequence: CDR1 MNHNY, CDR2 SVGAGI (reference sequence). The CDR3 extends over 13 amino acids. This CDR3 reads CASSQGEYNEQFF. The CDR3 bases are TGTGCCAGCAGCCAGGGGGAGTACAATGAGCAGTTCTTC.

The chain recombines TRBV4-3 with TRBJ2-1; the D is unclear. V shed 0 bases and J shed 3 bases, with 9 bases lying between them. Germline V gene lookup returns CDR1 LGHNA and CDR2 YSLEER. This CDR3 has 15 residues. In DNA, the CDR3 is TGCGCCAGCAGCCAAGAATACGGCTTCTACAATGAGCAGTTCTTC. Protein: CASSQEYGFYNEQFF.

This rearrangement joins TRBV5-3 to TRBJ2-1; unclear D gene. TRBV5-3 is marked as an open reading frame, function uncertain. Trimming shortened V by 3 bases and J by 1 base, and 11 bases separated the two germline ends. This CDR3 is built from 15 residues. The CDR3 loop reads CARSSLAGSYNEQFF. As DNA, the CDR3 is TGTGCCAGAAGCTCGTTAGCAGGATCCTACAATGAGCAGTTCTTC.

The V call is TRBV29-1, the J call TRBJ1-5, with 7 bases matching TRBD1. The CDR3 spans 14 residues. Trimming removed 4 bases from V and 2 bases from J; junction bases left unmatched: 5. CDR1 is SQVTM and CDR2 is ANQGSEA in the germline V gene. CDR3 bases: TGCAGCGTTGCCTGGGACAGCGGCAATCAGCCCCAGCATTTT. This encodes CSVAWDSGNQPQHF.

This chain connects TRBV7-9 to TRBJ2-1, with D possibly matching TRBD1 (5 bases). From germline, CDR1 is SEHNR and CDR2 FQNEAQ (reference sequence). The CDR3 is 15 residues long. Trimming removed 6 bases from V and 0 bases from J, with 12 bases in between. The CDR3 DNA is TGTGCCAGCAGTCCACAGGTCCCCTCCTACAATGAGCAGTTCTTC. Residues: CASSPQVPSYNEQFF.

This rearrangement joins TRBV29-1 to TRBJ2-7; 9 nucleotides match TRBD2. CDR1 SQVTM and CDR2 ANQGSEA come from the germline V gene. The trim removed 5 bases at V and 6 bases at J, leaving 5 bases unmatched. This CDR3 contains 12 residues. The CDR3 nucleotides read TGCAGCGTTATTGGGACTAGCTCCGAGCAGTACTTC. It encodes CSVIGTSSEQYF.

V and J are TRBV25-1 and TRBJ2-1, with 9 bases identical to TRBD1. V was pared by 2 bases and J by 5 bases, with 7 bases of the junction left unmatched. Germline V gene sequence: CDR1 MGHDK, CDR2 SYGVNS. CDR3 length: 16 residues. CDR3 in DNA: TGTGCCAGCAGTGAAGGGGGGGACAGGGCCCACAATGAGCAGTTCTTC. Encoded protein: CASSEGGDRAHNEQFF.

V and J are TRBV28 and TRBJ1-5; 10 bases agree with TRBD1. The CDR3 length is 17 residues. The V segment lost 5 bases and the J segment 7 bases; nucleotides outside the gene matches: 14. CDR1 and CDR2 (germline): MDHEN, SYDVKM. CDR3 protein: CASSPTGQGSYNQPQHF. Here the CDR3 DNA reads TGTGCCAGCAGTCCAACGGGACAGGGGAGTTACAACCAGCCCCAGCATTTT.

The V and J genes are TRBV5-8 and TRBJ2-7; 12 bases are shared with TRBD1. J lost 3 bases, V lost 2 bases, and 3 bases had no gene match. This CDR3 spans 15 amino acids. Germline loops: CDR1 SGHTS, CDR2 YDEGEE. The CDR3 bases are TGTGCCAGCAGCTTTAGGGACAGGGGGCGCTACGAGCAGTACTTC. This codes for CASSFRDRGRYEQYF.

This clone came up once. The V and J genes are TRBV5-1 and TRBJ1-1; possible D gene TRBD1, 5 bases. V lost 4 bases and J lost 4, with 11 bases in between. Germline V gene sequence: CDR1 SGHRS, CDR2 YFSETQ. The CDR3 totals 13 residues. The CDR3 sequence is CASSPRGGTEAFF. The CDR3 nucleotides read TGCGCCAGCAGCCCCCGGGGCGGCACTGAAGCTTTCTTT.

The chain combines TRBV18 with TRBJ2-4; no clear D gene. CDR1 is KGHSH and CDR2 is LQKENI in the germline V gene. The V and J ends lost 3 bases and 9 bases respectively, with 9 bases between them. The CDR3 has 12 amino acids. CDR3 protein: CASSPPLGIQYF. The CDR3 DNA is TGTGCCAGCTCACCCCCCTTAGGCATTCAGTACTTC.

V usage is TRBV29-1 and J usage is TRBJ1-4; 8 positions agree with TRBD1. J lost 4 bases, V lost 3 bases, and 1 base had no gene match. This CDR3 region has 13 residues. Germline lookup yields CDR1 SQVTM and CDR2 ANQGSEA. DNA of the CDR3: TGCAGCGTTGAGGGACAGGTTAATGAAAAACTGTTTTTT. It codes for CSVEGQVNEKLFF.